The present TCR beta chain was sequenced within a study of CD8 T cells in ankylosing spondylitis. Study observations and caveats: According to the report, clones linked to the disease were significantly enriched in matched synovial fluid samples taken from ankylosing spondylitis patients. For ankylosing spondylitis blood, a TCR beta motif of fewer than 10 highly homologous variants appeared characteristic.

This CDR3 region has 17 residues. In germline, CDR1 is MNHEY, CDR2 SVGEGT. V gave up 5 bases and J gave up 3 bases, with 17 bases separating them. Preparation of TCR beta libraries was done by quantitative 5'-RACE with molecular barcodes. TCRdb re-derived calls from the 5' RACE reads in MiXCR, one entry per CDR3 protein. The profile covers about 800,000 distinct CDR3 sequences, with about 11% appearing a single time and 0.51% taken by the ten largest. For this clonotype: Its antigen is not known.

Sample: blood, either unsorted or a sorted T cell fraction (not recorded which). The chain couples TRBV6-2 or TRBV6-3 to TRBJ2-6; D assignment may be TRBD1 or TRBD2 (6 bases each). This receptor was identified in a male donor with ankylosing spondylitis. CDR3 nucleotide sequence: TGTGCCAGCAGTCTGTTTGGAGGGGGAAGTGGGGCCAACGTCCTGACTTTC. Translated, it gives CASSLFGGGSGANVLTF.